The rows below give T cell receptor beta chains drawn from one sample of a study of PD-L1 blockade in urothelial cancer. Clones were read by immunoSEQ multiplex PCR, and TCRdb kept only the in-frame ones, dropping some. The sample has 50,000 or so clones; approximately 83% are singletons. The sequences come from PBMCs, collected around atezolizumab (anti-PD-L1) treatment. These TCRs come from a man between 60 and 75 years old with urothelial cancer. Each CDR3 is given with its conserved first and last residue. Fields, in order: D gene, V gene, clone size, J gene, CDR3 protein, CDR3 DNA. A D gene is named only where the DNA matches it firmly. Where a row states a size, it is once, few, many or the class of an expanded clone; other rows omit it.

d_call: NA
v_call: TRBV5-1
clone_size: NA
j_call: TRBJ1-2
cdr3_aa: CASSDVQGPDYGYTF
cdr3_nt: TGCGCCAGCAGCGATGTTCAGGGCCCCGATTATGGCTACACCTTC

d_call: NA
v_call: TRBV4-1
clone_size: NA
j_call: TRBJ1-5
cdr3_aa: CASSQESFYRVSGDQPQHF
cdr3_nt: TGCGCCAGCAGCCAAGAGAGTTTTTACAGGGTGAGCGGAGATCAGCCCCAGCATTTT

d_call: TRBD1
v_call: TRBV5-1
clone_size: NA
j_call: TRBJ2-7
cdr3_aa: CASSIQDRGHEQYF
cdr3_nt: TGCGCCAGCAGCATTCAAGACAGGGGCCACGAGCAGTACTTC

d_call: NA
v_call: TRBV7-2
clone_size: NA
j_call: TRBJ1-4
cdr3_aa: CASSLAGGETNEKLFF
cdr3_nt: TGTGCCAGCAGCTTAGCGGGAGGGGAAACTAATGAAAAACTGTTTTTT

d_call: NA
v_call: TRBV19
clone_size: NA
j_call: TRBJ2-7
cdr3_aa: CASSLMGSYDEQYF
cdr3_nt: TGTGCCAGTAGTTTAATGGGGAGCTACGACGAGCAGTACTTC

d_call: NA
v_call: TRBV7-2
clone_size: NA
j_call: TRBJ1-3
cdr3_aa: CASRRQSSGNTIYF
cdr3_nt: TGTGCCAGCAGGCGACAGAGCTCTGGAAACACCATATATTTT

d_call: NA
v_call: TRBV5-1
clone_size: few
j_call: TRBJ1-5
cdr3_aa: CASSLAGDQPQHF
cdr3_nt: TGCGCCAGCAGCTTGGCAGGGGATCAGCCCCAGCATTTT

d_call: NA
v_call: TRBV5-1
clone_size: once
j_call: TRBJ2-5
cdr3_aa: CASSSNNQETQYF
cdr3_nt: TGCGCCAGCAGCTCGAACAATCAAGAGACCCAGTACTTC

d_call: TRBD1
v_call: TRBV19
clone_size: NA
j_call: TRBJ2-2
cdr3_aa: CASSIKGAFGELFF
cdr3_nt: TGTGCCAGTAGTATCAAGGGGGCCTTCGGGGAGCTGTTTTTT

d_call: NA
v_call: TRBV5-1
clone_size: NA
j_call: TRBJ2-2
cdr3_aa: CASSLGPGDANTGELFF
cdr3_nt: TGCGCCAGCAGCTTAGGTCCAGGGGACGCGAACACCGGGGAGCTGTTTTTT

d_call: TRBD1
v_call: TRBV7-2
clone_size: once
j_call: TRBJ1-2
cdr3_aa: CASSMQRGTAGGYTF
cdr3_nt: TGTGCCAGCAGCATGCAGCGGGGGACAGCCGGTGGCTACACCTTC

d_call: NA
v_call: TRBV2
clone_size: NA
j_call: TRBJ1-5
cdr3_aa: CASNLEQGRNQPQHF
cdr3_nt: TGTGCCAGCAATCTTGAACAGGGACGAAATCAGCCCCAGCATTTT

d_call: TRBD2
v_call: TRBV7-7
clone_size: NA
j_call: TRBJ2-1
cdr3_aa: CASSLSGGGKDEQFF
cdr3_nt: TGTGCTAGCAGCTTATCAGGCGGGGGGAAGGATGAGCAGTTCTTC

d_call: TRBD2
v_call: TRBV15
clone_size: NA
j_call: TRBJ2-1
cdr3_aa: CATSSRWTSGRANTQSYNEQFF
cdr3_nt: TGTGCCACCAGCAGTCGATGGACTAGCGGGAGGGCTAATACACAGTCCTACAATGAGCAGTTCTTC

d_call: TRBD1
v_call: TRBV7-9
clone_size: NA
j_call: TRBJ1-2
cdr3_aa: CASSPDRAYTF
cdr3_nt: TGTGCCAGCAGCCCGGACAGGGCCTACACCTTC

d_call: NA
v_call: TRBV6-5
clone_size: NA
j_call: TRBJ2-7
cdr3_aa: CASSSYVFRPYEQYF
cdr3_nt: TGTGCCAGCAGTTCCTACGTCTTCCGCCCCTACGAGCAGTACTTC